This T cell receptor (beta chain) came from a study of shared clonotypes between healthy human individuals. Generated by immunoSEQ multiplex PCR, the TCRdb table keeps only in-frame clones and is missing some. The data contain some 2,400,000 clones, approximately 94% of them seen just once; the ten biggest clones take up roughly 0.13%. V shed 2 bases and J 1 base; nucleotides not matched to a gene: 4. The CDR3 has 16 residues. CDR1 and CDR2 (germline): KGHSH, LQKENI. The chain has TRBV18 and TRBJ1-2, with TRBD1 matching over 10 bases. The receptor's source is a man younger than 30 in good health. Sequenced input: naive CD4+ T cells sorted from blood. Subset specified: CD45RA+ positively selected. In DNA, the CDR3 is TGTGCCAGCTCACCAGCTGGGACAGGGGATAACTATGGCTACACCTTC. It yields the protein CASSPAGTGDNYGYTF.